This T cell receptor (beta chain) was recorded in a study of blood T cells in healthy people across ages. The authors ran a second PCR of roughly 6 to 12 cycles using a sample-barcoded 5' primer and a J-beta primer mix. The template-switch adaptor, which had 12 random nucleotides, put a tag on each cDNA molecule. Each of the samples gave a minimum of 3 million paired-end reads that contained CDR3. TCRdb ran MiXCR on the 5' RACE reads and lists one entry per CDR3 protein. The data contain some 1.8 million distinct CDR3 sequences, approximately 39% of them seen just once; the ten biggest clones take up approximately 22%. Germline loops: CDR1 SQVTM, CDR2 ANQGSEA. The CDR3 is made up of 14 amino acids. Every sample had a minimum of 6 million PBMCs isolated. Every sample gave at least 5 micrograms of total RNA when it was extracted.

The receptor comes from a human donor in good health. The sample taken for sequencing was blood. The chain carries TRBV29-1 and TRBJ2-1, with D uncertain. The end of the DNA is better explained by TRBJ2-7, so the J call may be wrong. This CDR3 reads CSVVTLSGPPEQYF. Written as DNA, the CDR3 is TGCAGCGTCGTGACCTTATCAGGACCCCCCGAGCAGTACTTC.